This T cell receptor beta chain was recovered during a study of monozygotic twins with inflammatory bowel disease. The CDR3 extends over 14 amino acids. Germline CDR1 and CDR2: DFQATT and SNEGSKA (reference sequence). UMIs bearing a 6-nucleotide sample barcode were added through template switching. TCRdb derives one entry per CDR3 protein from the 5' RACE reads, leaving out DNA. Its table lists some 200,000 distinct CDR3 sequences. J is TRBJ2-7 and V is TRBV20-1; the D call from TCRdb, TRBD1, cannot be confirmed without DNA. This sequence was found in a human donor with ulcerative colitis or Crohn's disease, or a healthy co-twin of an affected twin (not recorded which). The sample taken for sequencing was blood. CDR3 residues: CSATRTGYSYEQYF.